This paragraph covers one T cell receptor (beta chain) sequence. The target antigen is unknown. The CDR3 extends 3 residues past the end of the read, so its final part is completed from the germline J gene. The data are from a study of T cells in women clearing cervical HPV infection. About the study: Cases were women with histologically confirmed HPV16-related CIN3 or worse, including 2 invasive cancers. Controls were women whose single incident HPV16 infection cleared within 12 months without precancer or cancer. Controls gave blood once infection was undetectable; cases at lesion identification.

CDR1 and CDR2 (germline): GTSNPN, SVGIG (reference sequence). There are 13 residues in the CDR3. V dropped 3 bases and J dropped 1 base, with 9 bases sitting between them. General study points: Combining TCR richness with V gene abundances gave approximately 0.8 AUC.

The data were produced by immunoSEQ multiplex PCR, yet TCRdb's version contains in-frame clones alone and is incomplete. The sample data list 48,000 or so clones. What was sequenced was blood buffy coat. The TCR sequence derives from a woman between 18 and 70 years old with a cervical HPV16 infection that either progressed to CIN3+ or cleared (not recorded which). V usage is TRBV30 and J usage is TRBJ1-1; a possible D gene is TRBD1 (6 bases). The CDR3 is CAWRGRGNTEAFF. The DNA read from the CDR3 is TGTGCCTGGAGAGGCAGGGGGAACACTGAA.